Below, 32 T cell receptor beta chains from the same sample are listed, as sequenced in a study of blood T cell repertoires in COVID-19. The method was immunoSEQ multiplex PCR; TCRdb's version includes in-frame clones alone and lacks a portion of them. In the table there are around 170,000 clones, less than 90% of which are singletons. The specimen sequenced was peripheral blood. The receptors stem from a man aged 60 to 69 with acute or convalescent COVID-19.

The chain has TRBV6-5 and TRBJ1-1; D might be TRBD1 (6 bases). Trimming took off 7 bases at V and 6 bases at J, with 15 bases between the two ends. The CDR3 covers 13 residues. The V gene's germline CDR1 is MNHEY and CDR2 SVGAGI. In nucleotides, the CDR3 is TGTGCCAGCACCGGGACACAAGTACCTGAAGCTTTCTTT. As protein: CASTGTQVPEAFF.

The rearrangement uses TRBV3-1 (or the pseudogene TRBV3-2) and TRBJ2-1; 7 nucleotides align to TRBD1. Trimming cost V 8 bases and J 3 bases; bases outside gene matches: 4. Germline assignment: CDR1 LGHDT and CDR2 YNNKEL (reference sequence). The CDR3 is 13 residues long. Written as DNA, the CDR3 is TGTGCCAGCCTACGACAGGGCTACAATGAGCAGTTCTTC. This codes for CASLRQGYNEQFF.

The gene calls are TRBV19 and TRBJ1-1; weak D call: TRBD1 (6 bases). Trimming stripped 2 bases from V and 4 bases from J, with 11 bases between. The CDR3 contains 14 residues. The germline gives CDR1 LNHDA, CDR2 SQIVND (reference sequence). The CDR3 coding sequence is TGTGCCAGTAGTATATCAGGGGTCGGCACTGAAGCTTTCTTT. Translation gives CASSISGVGTEAFF.

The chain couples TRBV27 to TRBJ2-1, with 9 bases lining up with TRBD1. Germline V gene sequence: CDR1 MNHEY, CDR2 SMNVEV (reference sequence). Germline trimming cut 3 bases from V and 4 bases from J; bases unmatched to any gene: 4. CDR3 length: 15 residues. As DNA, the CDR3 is TGTGCCAGCAGTTTGGACAGGGGTTTTTACAATGAGCAGTTCTTC. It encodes CASSLDRGFYNEQFF.

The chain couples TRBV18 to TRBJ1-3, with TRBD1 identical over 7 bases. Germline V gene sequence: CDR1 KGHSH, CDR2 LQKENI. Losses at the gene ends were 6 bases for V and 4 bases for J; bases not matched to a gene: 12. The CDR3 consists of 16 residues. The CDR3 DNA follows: TGTGCCAGCTCTCCAAGGGGGCTGGACAGCGGAAACACCATATATTTT. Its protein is CASSPRGLDSGNTIYF. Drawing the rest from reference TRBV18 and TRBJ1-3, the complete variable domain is NAGVMQNPRHLVRRRGQEARLRCSPMKGHSHVYWYRQLPEEGLKFMVYLQKENIIDESGMPKERFSAEFPKEGPSILRIQQVVRGDSAAYFCASSPRGLDSGNTIYFGEGSWLTVV.

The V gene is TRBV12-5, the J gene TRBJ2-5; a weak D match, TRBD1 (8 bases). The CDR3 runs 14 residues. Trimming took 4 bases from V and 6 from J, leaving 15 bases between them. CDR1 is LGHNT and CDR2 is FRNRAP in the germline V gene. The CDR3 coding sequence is TGTGCTAGTGGTTCTGGACAGGGAGGGAAGACCCAGTACTTC. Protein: CASGSGQGGKTQYF.

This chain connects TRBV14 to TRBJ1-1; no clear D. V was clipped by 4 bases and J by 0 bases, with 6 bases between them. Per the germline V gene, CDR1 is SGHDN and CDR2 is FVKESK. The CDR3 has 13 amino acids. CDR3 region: CASSRTLNTEAFF. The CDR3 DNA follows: TGTGCCAGCAGCCGAACACTGAACACTGAAGCTTTCTTT.

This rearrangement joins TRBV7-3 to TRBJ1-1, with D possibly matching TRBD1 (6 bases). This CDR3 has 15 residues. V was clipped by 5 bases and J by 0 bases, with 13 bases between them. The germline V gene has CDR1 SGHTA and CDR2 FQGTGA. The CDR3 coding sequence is TGTGCCAGCAGCCTAGGGGGAGGGATGAACACTGAAGCTTTCTTT. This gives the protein CASSLGGGMNTEAFF.

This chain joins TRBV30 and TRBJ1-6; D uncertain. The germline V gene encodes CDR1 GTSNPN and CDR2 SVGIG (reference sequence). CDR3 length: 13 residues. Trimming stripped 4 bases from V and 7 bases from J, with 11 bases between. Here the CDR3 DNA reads TGTGCCTGGACCCTGGAGGACAATTCACCCCTCCACTTT. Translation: CAWTLEDNSPLHF.

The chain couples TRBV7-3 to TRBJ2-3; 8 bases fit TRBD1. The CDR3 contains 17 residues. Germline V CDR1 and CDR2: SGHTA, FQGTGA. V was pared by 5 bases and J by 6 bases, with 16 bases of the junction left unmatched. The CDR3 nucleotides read TGTGCCAGCAGCCCAGGTGGGGTAGCAGGGGGCGTTGATACGCAGTATTTT. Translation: CASSPGGVAGGVDTQYF. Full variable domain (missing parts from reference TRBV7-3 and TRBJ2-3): GAGVSQTPSNKVTEKGKYVELRCDPISGHTALYWYRQSLGQGPEFLIYFQGTGAADDSGLPNDRFFAVRPEGSVSTLKIQRTERGDSAVYLCASSPGGVAGGVDTQYFGPGTRLTVL.

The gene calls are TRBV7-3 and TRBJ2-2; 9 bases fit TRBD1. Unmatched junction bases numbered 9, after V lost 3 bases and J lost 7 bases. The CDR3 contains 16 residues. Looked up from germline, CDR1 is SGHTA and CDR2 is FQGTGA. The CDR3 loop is CASSLGSGTGHGELFF. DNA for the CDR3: TGTGCCAGCAGCTTGGGCTCCGGGACAGGGCACGGGGAGCTGTTTTTT.

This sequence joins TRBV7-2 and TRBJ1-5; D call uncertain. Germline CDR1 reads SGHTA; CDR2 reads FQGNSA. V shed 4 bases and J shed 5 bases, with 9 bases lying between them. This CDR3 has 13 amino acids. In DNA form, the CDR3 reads TGTGCCAGCAGCTCCATTCGGGATCAGCCCCAGCATTTT. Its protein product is CASSSIRDQPQHF. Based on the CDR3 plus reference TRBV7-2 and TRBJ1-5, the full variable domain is GAGVSQSPSNKVTEKGKDVELRCDPISGHTALYWYRQSLGQGLEFLIYFQGNSAPDKSGLPSDRFSAERTGGSVSTLTIQRTQQEDSAVYLCASSSIRDQPQHFGDGTRLSIL.

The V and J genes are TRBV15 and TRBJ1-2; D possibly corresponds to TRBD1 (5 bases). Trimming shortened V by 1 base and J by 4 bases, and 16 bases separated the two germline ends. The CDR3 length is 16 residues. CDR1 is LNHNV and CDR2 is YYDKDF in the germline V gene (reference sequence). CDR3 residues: CATSRVSGSGGYGYTF. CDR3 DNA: TGTGCCACCAGCAGAGTTAGCGGTTCCGGGGGCTATGGCTACACCTTC.

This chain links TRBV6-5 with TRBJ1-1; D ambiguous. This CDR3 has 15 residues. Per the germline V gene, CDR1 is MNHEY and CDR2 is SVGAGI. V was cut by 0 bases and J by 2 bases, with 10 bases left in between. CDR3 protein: CASSYSKWSNTEAFF. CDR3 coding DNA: TGTGCCAGCAGTTACTCCAAGTGGAGCAACACTGAAGCTTTCTTT.

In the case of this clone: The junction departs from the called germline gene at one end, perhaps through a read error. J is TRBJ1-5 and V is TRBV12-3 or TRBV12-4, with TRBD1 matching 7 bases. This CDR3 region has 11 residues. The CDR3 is CASSSDREMVF. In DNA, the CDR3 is TGTGCCAGCAGTTCCGACAGGGAGATGGTCTTT.

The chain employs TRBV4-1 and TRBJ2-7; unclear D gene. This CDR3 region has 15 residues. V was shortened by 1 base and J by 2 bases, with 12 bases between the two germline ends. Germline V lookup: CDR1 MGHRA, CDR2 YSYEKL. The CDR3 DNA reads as TGCGCCAGCAGCCAAGGTGGGCAGGCCGCCTACGAGCAGTACTTC. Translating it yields CASSQGGQAAYEQYF.

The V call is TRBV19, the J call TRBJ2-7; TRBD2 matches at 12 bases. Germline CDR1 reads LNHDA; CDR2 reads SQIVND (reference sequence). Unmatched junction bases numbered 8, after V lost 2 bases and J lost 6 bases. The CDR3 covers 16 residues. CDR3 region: CASSIRATSGSGEQYF. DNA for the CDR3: TGTGCCAGTAGTATACGGGCGACTAGCGGGAGTGGCGAGCAGTACTTC.

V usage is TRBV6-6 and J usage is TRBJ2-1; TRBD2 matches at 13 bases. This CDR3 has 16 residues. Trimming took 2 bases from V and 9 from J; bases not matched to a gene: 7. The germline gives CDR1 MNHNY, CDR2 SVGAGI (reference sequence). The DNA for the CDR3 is TGTGCCAGCAGTTACGCGACTAGCGGGAGGAAAGGTGAGCAGTTCTTC. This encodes CASSYATSGRKGEQFF.

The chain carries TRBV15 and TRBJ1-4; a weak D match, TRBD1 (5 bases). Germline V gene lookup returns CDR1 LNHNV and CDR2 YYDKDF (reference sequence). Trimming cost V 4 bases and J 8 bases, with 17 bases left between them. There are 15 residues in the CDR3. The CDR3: CATSIAGTGVEKLFF. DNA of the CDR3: TGTGCCACCAGCATCGCCGGGACGGGGGTAGAAAAACTGTTTTTT.

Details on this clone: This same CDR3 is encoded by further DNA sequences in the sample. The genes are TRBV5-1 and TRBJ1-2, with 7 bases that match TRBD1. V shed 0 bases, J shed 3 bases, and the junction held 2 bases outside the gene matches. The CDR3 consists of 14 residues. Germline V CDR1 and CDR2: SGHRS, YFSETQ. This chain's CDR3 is CASSLGQGDYGYTF. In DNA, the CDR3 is TGCGCCAGCAGCTTGGGACAGGGCGACTATGGCTACACCTTC.

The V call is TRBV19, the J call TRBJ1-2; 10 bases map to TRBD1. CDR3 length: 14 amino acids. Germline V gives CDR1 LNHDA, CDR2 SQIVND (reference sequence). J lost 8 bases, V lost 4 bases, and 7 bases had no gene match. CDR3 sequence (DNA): TGTGCCAGTAGTAAACGACAGGGGGCGGGAGGCTACACCTTC. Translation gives CASSKRQGAGGYTF.

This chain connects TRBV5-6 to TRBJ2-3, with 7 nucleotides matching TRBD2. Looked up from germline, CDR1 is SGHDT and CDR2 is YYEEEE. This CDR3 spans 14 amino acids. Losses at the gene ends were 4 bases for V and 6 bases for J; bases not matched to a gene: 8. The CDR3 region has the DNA TGTGCCAGCAGCCCGGGGAGGGTTCCGGATACGCAGTATTTT. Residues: CASSPGRVPDTQYF.

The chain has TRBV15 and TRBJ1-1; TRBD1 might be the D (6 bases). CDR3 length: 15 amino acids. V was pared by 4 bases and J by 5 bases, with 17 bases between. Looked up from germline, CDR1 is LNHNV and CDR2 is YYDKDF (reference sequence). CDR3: CATSTRGRADTEAFF. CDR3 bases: TGTGCCACCAGCACCAGGGGAAGAGCGGATACTGAAGCTTTCTTT.

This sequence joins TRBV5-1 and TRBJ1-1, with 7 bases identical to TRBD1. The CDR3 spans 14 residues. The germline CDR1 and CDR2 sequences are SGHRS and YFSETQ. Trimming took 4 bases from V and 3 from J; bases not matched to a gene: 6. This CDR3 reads CASSGRTGYTEAFF. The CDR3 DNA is TGCGCCAGCAGCGGTCGGACAGGCTACACTGAAGCTTTCTTT.

The CDR3 DNA is TGTGCCAGCGGGTCTCGGGGGATGAACACCGGGGAGCTGTTTTTT. It codes for CASGSRGMNTGELFF. The chain uses TRBV7-3 and TRBJ2-2; maybe TRBD2 (6 bases). CDR3 size: 15 residues. Germline CDR1 is SGHTA and CDR2 is FQGTGA. V lost 8 bases and J 1 base, leaving 14 bases between the germline ends. The whole variable domain, filled in from reference TRBV7-3 and TRBJ2-2, reads GAGVSQTPSNKVTEKGKYVELRCDPISGHTALYWYRQSLGQGPEFLIYFQGTGAADDSGLPNDRFFAVRPEGSVSTLKIQRTERGDSAVYLCASGSRGMNTGELFFGEGSRLTVL.

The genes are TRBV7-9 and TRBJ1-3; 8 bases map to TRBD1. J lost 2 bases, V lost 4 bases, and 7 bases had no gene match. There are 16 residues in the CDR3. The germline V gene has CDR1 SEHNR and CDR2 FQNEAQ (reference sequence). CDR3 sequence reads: CASSSDWTGTGNTIYF. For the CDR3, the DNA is TGTGCCAGCAGCTCAGACTGGACAGGGACTGGAAACACCATATATTTT.

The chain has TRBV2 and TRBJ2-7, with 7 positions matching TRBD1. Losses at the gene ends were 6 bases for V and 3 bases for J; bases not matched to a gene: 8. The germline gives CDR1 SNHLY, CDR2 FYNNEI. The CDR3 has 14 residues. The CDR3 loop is CASRPTGIVYEQYF. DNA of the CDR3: TGTGCCAGCAGGCCGACAGGGATCGTCTACGAGCAGTACTTC.

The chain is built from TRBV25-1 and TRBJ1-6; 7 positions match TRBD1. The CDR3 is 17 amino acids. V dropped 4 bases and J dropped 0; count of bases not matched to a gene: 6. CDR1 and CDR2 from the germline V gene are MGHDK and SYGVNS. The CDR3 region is CASSGGQASSYNSPLHF. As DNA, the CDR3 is TGTGCCAGCAGTGGCGGACAGGCGAGCTCCTATAATTCACCCCTCCACTTT.

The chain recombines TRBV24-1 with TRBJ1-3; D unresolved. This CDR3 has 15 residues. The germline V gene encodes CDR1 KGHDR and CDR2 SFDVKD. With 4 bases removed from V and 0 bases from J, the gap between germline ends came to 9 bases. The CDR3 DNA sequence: TGTGCCACCAGTGACGGGAGGCTCTCTGGAAACACCATATATTTT. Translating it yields CATSDGRLSGNTIYF.

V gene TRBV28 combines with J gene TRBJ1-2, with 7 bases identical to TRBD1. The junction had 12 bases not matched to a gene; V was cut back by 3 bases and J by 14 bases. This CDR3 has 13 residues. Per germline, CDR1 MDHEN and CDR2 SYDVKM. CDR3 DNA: TGTGCCAGCAGTTTGTTACCAGGGGGACGGCTGACCTTC. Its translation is CASSLLPGGRLTF.

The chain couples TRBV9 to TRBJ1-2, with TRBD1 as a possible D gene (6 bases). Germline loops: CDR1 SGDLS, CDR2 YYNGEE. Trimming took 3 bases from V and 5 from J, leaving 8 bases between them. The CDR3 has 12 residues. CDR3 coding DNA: TGTGCCAGCAGCGAACAGGGATATGGCTACACCTTC. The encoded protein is CASSEQGYGYTF.

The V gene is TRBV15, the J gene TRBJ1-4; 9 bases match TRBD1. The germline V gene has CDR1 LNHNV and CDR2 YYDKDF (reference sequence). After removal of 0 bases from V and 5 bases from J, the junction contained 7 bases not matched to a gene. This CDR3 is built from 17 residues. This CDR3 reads CATSRDLMGQGNEKLFF. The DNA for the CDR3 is TGTGCCACCAGCAGAGATTTAATGGGACAGGGAAATGAAAAACTGTTTTTT.